A selection of T cell receptor beta chains follows, all from one sample in a study of T-cell reconstitution after alpha-beta-depleted transplantation in children. MiXCR was run by TCRdb on the PCR reads, yielding one entry per CDR3 protein. In the table there are 900,000 or so distinct CDR3 sequences, 16% of which are singletons. The starting material was PBMCs, mostly from graft donor cells, obtained 360 days after TCRalphabeta/CD19-depleted stem cell transplant. All receptors derive from a male patient aged 5 to 17 who had a stem cell transplant for acute lymphoblastic leukemia, so the T cells may come from the graft donor. CDR3s include the opening cysteine and the closing phenylalanine or tryptophan. D genes are given only for firm matches. Clone sizes are given selectively: once, few, many, or a class where the clone is expanded.

few	TRBD2	TRBV27	TRBJ2-6	TGTGCCAGCAGTATCAGACTAGCGAGTAGCTCTGGGGCCAACGTCCTGACTTTC	CASSIRLASSSGANVLTF
many	TRBD1	TRBV20-1	TRBJ1-5	TGCAGTGCTACTCTAACTAACAGGGGACGCAATCAGCCCCAGCATTTT	CSATLTNRGRNQPQHF
few	TRBD2	TRBV5-1	TRBJ2-3	TGCGCCAGCACCCGGACTAGCGGGGGGAGCACAGATACGCAGTATTTT	CASTRTSGGSTDTQYF
-	-	TRBV29-1	TRBJ2-1	TGCAGCGTTGAGGGCCAAGGCCTAGGACCGGGGCAGTTCTTC	CSVEGQGLGPGQFF
many	-	TRBV5-1	TRBJ1-1	TGCGCCAGCAGCTTGGCGAAGGACGATCAGTTGAACACTGAAGCTTTCTTT	CASSLAKDDQLNTEAFF
-	TRBD1	TRBV29-1	TRBJ2-7	TGCAGCGCTGCCCCGACAGGGGTGTACGAGCAGTACTTC	CSAAPTGVYEQYF
many	TRBD2	TRBV5-1	TRBJ2-5	TGCGCCAGCAGCCCGATACCTTGGCCAGCGGGAGGATGGGAGACCCAGTACTTC	CASSPIPWPAGGWETQYF
few	-	TRBV14	TRBJ2-5	TGTGCCAGCAGCCAAGTCCAGACCCAGTACTTC	CASSQVQTQYF
-	-	TRBV9	TRBJ2-5	TGTGCCAGCAGCGTAGAGGGGCGGGGGACCCAGTACTTC	CASSVEGRGTQYF
-	-	TRBV6-1	TRBJ2-7	TGTGCCAGCAGTGCTAACGGGGGAGCCTTCTACGAGCAGTACTTC	CASSANGGAFYEQYF
few	-	TRBV10-3	TRBJ1-3	TGTGCCACCGGAGACAGCTCTGGAAACACCATATATTTT	CATGDSSGNTIYF
-	-	TRBV12-3/TRBV12-4	TRBJ1-2	TGTGCCAGCAGTTTACGAGCCTCAGGAGGTGGCTACACCTTC	CASSLRASGGGYTF
-	-	TRBV10-1	TRBJ2-7	TGCGCCAGCAGTGAACCCGCGAGTGAGCAGTACTTC	CASSEPASEQYF
few	-	TRBV6-2/TRBV6-3	TRBJ2-7	TGTGCCAGCAGTTACACCCCTCGGACAGTCCGTGTGGACGAGCAGTACTTC	CASSYTPRTVRVDEQYF
-	-	TRBV27	TRBJ2-7	TGTGCCAGCAGTTTTAGGTGGCAGACCTACGAGCAGTACTTC	CASSFRWQTYEQYF
-	-	TRBV6-1	TRBJ2-5	TGTGCCAGCAGTGATCACGGACAGCAAGAGACCCAGTACTTC	CASSDHGQQETQYF
few	-	TRBV12-3/TRBV12-4	TRBJ1-5	TGTGCCAGCAGTTTGCGGCCGGAGGGCCAGCCCCAGCATTTT	CASSLRPEGQPQHF
-	-	TRBV10-1	TRBJ2-1	TGCGCCAGCGGGAGCTATTACAATGAGCAGTTCTTC	CASGSYYNEQFF
-	TRBD2	TRBV5-6	TRBJ2-1	TGTGCCAGCAGCTCAATTAGCGGGAGGGCGAGCTCCTACAATGAGCAGTTCTTC	CASSSISGRASSYNEQFF
few	TRBD2	TRBV20-1	TRBJ2-7	TGCTGTGCTAGACCCCTTAGCGGGAACAAGGCCCCCTACGAGCAGTACTTC	CCARPLSGNKAPYEQYF
few	TRBD1	TRBV28	TRBJ2-7	TGTGCCAGCAGGGAGACAGGGGGTTGGTGGTACTTC	CASRETGGWWYF
-	TRBD1	TRBV4-1	TRBJ2-7	TGCGCCAGCAGCCAAGACGGACAGGGCGGATACGAGCAGTACTTC	CASSQDGQGGYEQYF
-	-	TRBV10-2	TRBJ2-7	TGCGCCAGCAGTGACTCCTCGGGGGTAGTTCTCTACGAGCAGTACTTC	CASSDSSGVVLYEQYF
-	TRBD1	TRBV7-9	TRBJ2-7	TGTGCCAGCAGCGACGGACAGGGTAGTCTAGCAGAGCAGTACTTC	CASSDGQGSLAEQYF
-	-	TRBV10-2	TRBJ2-5	TGCGCCAGCGCCTCGGGACGCACAAATGAGACCCAGTACTTC	CASASGRTNETQYF
-	-	TRBV29-1	TRBJ2-1	TGCAGCGTTGAGCGAATCTACTCCTACAATGAGCAGTTCTTC	CSVERIYSYNEQFF
once	TRBD1	TRBV2	TRBJ2-5	TGTGCCAGCAGTGAAGACGGTAGGGGGCCCGGGACCCAGTACTTC	CASSEDGRGPGTQYF
few	-	TRBV5-1	TRBJ1-1	TGCGCCAGCAGCTTCTTTAGGCAGGGCCTTGAAGCTTTCTTT	CASSFFRQGLEAFF
few	TRBD1	TRBV19	TRBJ1-1	TGTGCCAGTAGTATTGGGGGACAGATGAACACTGAAGCTTTCTTT	CASSIGGQMNTEAFF
-	TRBD1	TRBV18	TRBJ2-7	TGTGCCAGCTCCCCCAACATCGGGACAGGCCTATACGAGCAGTACTTC	CASSPNIGTGLYEQYF
few	TRBD2	TRBV4-1	TRBJ2-6	TGCGCCAGCAGCCAGGGACTAGCGGGAAGCTCTGGGGCCAACGTCCTGACTTTC	CASSQGLAGSSGANVLTF
-	TRBD2	TRBV28	TRBJ2-7	TGTGCCAGCAGTTTTTACGGGACCCCCATAGCGGGAGGAGGACACGAGCAGTACTTC	CASSFYGTPIAGGGHEQYF